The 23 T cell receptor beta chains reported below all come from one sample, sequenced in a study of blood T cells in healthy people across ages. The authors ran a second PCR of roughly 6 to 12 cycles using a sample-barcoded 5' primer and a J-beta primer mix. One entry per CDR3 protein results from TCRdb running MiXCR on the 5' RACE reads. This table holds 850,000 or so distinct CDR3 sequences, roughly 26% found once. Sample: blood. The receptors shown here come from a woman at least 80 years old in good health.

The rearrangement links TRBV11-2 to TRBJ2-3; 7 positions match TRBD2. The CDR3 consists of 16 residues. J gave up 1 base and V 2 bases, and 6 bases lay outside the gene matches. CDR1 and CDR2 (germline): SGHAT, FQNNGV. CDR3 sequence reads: CASSLSGRGGTDTQYF. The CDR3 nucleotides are TGTGCCAGCAGCTTATCCGGCCGGGGGGGCACAGATACGCAGTATTTT.

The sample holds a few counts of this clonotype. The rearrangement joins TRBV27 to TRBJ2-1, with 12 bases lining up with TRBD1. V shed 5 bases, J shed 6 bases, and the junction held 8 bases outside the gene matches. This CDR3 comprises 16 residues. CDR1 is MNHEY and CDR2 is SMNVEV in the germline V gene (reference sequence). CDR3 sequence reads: CASSPQGQGASNEQFF. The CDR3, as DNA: TGTGCCAGCAGTCCGCAGGGACAGGGGGCGAGCAATGAGCAGTTCTTC.

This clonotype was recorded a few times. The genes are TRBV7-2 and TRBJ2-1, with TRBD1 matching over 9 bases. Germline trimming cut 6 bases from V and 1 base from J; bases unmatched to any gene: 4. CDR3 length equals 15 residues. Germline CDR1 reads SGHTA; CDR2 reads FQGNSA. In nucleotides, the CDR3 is TGTGCCAGCAGGCTGACAGGGGGGTCCTACAATGAGCAGTTCTTC. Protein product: CASRLTGGSYNEQFF.

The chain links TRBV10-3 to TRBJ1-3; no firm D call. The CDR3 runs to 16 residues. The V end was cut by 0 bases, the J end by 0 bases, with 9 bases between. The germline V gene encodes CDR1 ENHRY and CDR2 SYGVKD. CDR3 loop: CAISESHPSSGNTIYF. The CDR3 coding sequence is TGTGCCATCAGTGAGTCGCACCCGAGCTCTGGAAACACCATATATTTT.

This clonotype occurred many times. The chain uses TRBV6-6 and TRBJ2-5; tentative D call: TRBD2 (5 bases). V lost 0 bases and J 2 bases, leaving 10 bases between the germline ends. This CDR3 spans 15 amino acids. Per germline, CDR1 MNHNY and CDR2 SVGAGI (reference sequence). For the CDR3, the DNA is TGTGCCAGCAGTTACTCGATGAGGACTCAAGAGACCCAGTACTTC. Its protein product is CASSYSMRTQETQYF.

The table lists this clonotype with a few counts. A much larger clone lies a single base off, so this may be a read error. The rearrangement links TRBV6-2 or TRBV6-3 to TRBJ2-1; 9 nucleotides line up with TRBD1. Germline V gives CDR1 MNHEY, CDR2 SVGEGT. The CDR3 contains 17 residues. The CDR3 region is CASSFPTGGISYSEQFF. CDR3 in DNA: TGTGCCAGCAGTTTCCCTACAGGGGGCATCTCCTACAGTGAGCAGTTCTTC.

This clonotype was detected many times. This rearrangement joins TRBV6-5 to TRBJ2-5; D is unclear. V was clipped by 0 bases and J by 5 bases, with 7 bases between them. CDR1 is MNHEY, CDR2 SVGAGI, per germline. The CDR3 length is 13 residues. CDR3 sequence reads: CASSYSGKETQYF. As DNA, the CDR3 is TGTGCCAGCAGTTACTCGGGCAAGGAGACCCAGTACTTC.

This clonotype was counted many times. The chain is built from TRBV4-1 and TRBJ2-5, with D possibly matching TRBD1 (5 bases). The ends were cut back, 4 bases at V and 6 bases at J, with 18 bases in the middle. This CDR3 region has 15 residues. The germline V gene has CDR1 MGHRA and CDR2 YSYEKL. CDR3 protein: CASSRWWGERQTQYF. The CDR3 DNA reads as TGCGCCAGCAGCCGTTGGTGGGGCGAGCGACAGACCCAGTACTTC.

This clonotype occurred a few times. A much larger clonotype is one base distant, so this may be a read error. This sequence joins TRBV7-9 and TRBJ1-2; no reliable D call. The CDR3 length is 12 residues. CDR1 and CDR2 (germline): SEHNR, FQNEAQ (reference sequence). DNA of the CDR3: TGTGCCAGCAGCTTAGATGACTATGACTACACCTTC. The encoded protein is CASSLDDYDYTF.

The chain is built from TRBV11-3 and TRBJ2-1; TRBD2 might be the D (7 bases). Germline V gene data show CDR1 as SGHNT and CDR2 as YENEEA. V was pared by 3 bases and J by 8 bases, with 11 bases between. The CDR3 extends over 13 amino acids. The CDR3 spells CASSFGEGDEQFF. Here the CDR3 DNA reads TGTGCCAGCAGCTTCGGGGAGGGGGATGAGCAGTTCTTC.

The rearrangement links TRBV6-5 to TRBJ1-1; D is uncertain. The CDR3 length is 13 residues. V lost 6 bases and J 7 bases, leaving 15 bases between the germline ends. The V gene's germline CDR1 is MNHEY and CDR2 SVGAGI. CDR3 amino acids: CASSHSRVGEAFF. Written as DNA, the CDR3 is TGTGCCAGCAGCCACTCCCGGGTCGGTGAAGCTTTCTTT.

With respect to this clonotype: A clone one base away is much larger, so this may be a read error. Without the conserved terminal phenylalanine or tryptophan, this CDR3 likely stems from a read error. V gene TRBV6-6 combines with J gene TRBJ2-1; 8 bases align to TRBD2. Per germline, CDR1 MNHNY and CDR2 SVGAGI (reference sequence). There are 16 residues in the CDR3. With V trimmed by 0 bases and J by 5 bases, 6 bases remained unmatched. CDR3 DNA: TGTGCCAGCAGTTACTCGCAAAATAGCGGGAACAATGAGCAGTTCTGC. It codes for CASSYSQNSGNNEQFC.

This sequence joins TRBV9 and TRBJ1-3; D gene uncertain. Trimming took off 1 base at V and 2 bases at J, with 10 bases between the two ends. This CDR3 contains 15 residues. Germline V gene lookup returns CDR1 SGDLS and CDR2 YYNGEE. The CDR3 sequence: CASSVTAAPGNTIYF. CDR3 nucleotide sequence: TGTGCCAGCAGCGTAACAGCAGCGCCTGGAAACACCATATATTTT.

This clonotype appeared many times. In DNA form, the CDR3 reads TGCGCCAGCAGCCTTGGACAGACGCTTCAAGAGACCCAGTACTTC. Protein product: CASSLGQTLQETQYF. This sequence joins TRBV4-3 and TRBJ2-5; tentative D call: TRBD1 (6 bases). The CDR3 has 15 amino acids. Germline V lookup: CDR1 LGHNA, CDR2 YSLEER. The V and J ends lost 4 bases and 2 bases respectively, with 14 bases between them.

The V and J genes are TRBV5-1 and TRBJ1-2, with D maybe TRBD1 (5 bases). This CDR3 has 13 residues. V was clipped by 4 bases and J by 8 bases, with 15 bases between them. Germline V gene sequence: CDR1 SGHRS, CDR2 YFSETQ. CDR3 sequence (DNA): TGCGCCAGCAGCGAACAGGATTTTTACGGCTACACCTTC. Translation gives CASSEQDFYGYTF.

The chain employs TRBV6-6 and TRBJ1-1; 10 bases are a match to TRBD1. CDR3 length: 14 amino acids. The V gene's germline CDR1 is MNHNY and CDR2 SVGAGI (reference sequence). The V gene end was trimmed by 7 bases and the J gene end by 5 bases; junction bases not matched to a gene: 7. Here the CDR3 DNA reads TGTGCCAGCACAGACAGGGGGCCAGGGACTGAAGCTTTCTTT. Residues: CASTDRGPGTEAFF.

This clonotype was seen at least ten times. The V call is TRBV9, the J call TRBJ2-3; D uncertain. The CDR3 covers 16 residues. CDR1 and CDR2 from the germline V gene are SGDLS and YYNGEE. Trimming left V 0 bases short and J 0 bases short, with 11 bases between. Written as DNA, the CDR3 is TGTGCCAGCAGCGTAGGTAGTGGATTCAGCACAGATACGCAGTATTTT. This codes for CASSVGSGFSTDTQYF.

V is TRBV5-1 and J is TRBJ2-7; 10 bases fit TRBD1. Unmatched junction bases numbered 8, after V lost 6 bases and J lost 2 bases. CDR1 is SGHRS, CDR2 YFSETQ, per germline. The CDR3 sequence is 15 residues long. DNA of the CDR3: TGCGCCAGCAAGCCGGGACAGGGGAGTCCCTACGAGCAGTACTTC. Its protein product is CASKPGQGSPYEQYF. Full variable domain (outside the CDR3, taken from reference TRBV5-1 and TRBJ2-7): KAGVTQTPRYLIKTRGQQVTLSCSPISGHRSVSWYQQTPGQGLQFLFEYFSETQRNKGNFPGRFSGRQFSNSRSEMNVSTLELGDSALYLCASKPGQGSPYEQYFGPGTRLTVT.

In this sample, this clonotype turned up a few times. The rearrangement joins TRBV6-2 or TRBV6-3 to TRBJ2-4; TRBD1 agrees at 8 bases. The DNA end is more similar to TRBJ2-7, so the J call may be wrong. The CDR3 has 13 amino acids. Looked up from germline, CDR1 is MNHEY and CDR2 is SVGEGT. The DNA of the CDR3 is TGTGCCAGCAGTTACATGACAGGGGTCGAGCAGTACTTC. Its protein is CASSYMTGVEQYF.

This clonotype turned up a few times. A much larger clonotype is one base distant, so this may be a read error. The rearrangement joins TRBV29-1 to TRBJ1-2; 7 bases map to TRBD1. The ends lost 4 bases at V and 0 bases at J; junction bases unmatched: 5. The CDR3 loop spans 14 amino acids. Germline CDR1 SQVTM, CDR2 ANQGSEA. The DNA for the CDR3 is TGCAGCGTTGCTGCAGGGGGGACTAACTATGGCTACACCTTC. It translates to CSVAAGGTNYGYTF.

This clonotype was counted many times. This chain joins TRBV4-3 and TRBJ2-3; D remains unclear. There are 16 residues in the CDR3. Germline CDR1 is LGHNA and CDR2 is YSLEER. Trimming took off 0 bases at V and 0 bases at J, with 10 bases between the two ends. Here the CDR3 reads CASSQDLIDSTDTQYF. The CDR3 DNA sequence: TGCGCCAGCAGCCAAGATCTCATCGATAGCACAGATACGCAGTATTTT.

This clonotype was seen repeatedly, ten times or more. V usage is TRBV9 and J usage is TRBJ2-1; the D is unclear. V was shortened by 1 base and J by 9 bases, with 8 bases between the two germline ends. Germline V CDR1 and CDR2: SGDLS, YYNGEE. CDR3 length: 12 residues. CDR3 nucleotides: TGTGCCAGCAGCGTAATTGGAAGTGAGCAGTTCTTC. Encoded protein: CASSVIGSEQFF.

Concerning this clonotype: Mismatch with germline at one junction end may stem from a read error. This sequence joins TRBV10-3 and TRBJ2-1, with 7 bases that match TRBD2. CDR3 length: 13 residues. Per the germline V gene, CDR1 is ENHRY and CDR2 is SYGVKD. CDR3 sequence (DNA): TGTGCTATCAGTGAAGGGACTACAGAGACCCAGTTCTTC. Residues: CAISEGTTETQFF.